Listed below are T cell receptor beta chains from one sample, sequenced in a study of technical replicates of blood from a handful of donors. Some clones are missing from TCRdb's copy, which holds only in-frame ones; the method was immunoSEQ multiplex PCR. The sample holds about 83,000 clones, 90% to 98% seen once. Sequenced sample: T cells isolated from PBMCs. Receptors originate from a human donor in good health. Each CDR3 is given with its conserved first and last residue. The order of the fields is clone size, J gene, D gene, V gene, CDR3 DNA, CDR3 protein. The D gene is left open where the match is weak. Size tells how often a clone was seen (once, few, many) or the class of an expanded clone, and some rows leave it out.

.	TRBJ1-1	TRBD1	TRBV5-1	TGCGCCAGCAGCTCCACAGGGGGCAGGAACACTGAAGCTTTCTTT	CASSSTGGRNTEAFF
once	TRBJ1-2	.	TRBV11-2	TGTGCCAGCAGCTTAGTTAGGGCGGGTGGCTACACCTTC	CASSLVRAGGYTF
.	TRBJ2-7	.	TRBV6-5	TGTGCCAGCAGTTTAGGACAGACCTACGAGCAGTACTTC	CASSLGQTYEQYF
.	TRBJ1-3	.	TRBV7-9	TGTGCCAGCAGCAACTTTATTGGAAACACCATATATTTT	CASSNFIGNTIYF
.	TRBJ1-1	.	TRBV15	TGTGCCACCAGCAGAGATTTAGGGGAACAGCAAATCCATGGAGCTTTCTTT	CATSRDLGEQQIHGAFF
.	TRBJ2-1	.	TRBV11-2	TGTGCCAGCAGCTTAGGACAGGAGTACAATGAGCAGTTCTTC	CASSLGQEYNEQFF
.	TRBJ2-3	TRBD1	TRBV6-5	TGTGCCAGCAGCCCCCGGACAGGAGAGCTAAATACGCAGTATTTT	CASSPRTGELNTQYF
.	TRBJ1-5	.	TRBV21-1	TGTGCCAGCAGCAAACAGGGGGCAGGTAGTCAGCCCCAGCATTTT	CASSKQGAGSQPQHF
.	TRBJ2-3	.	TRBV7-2	TGTGCCAGCAGCACCTACTTGGTGAGGACAGATACGCAGTATTTT	CASSTYLVRTDTQYF
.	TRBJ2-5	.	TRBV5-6	TGTGCCAGCAGCAGGACACAAAAAGAGACCCAGTACTTC	CASSRTQKETQYF
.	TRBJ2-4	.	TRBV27	TGTGCCAGCAGCAGGGCGGGGTACGGAAACATTCAGTACTTC	CASSRAGYGNIQYF
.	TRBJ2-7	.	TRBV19	TGTGCCAGTAGATCAGGGCCATCCTACGAGCAGTACTTC	CASRSGPSYEQYF
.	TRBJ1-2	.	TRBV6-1	TGTGCCAGAGGGGGGGGGCGGATTGTAGATGGCTACACCTTC	CARGGGRIVDGYTF
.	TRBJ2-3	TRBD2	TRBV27	TGTGCCAGCAATTTGGGCCTAGCGGGAAGCTCAGATACGCAGTATTTT	CASNLGLAGSSDTQYF
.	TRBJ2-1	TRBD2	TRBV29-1	TGCAGCGTTGATTTAGCGGGAGGCAATGAGCAGTTCTTC	CSVDLAGGNEQFF
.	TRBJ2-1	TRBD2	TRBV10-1	TGCGCCAGCAGTGAAGAAACTAGCGGGAGAAATGAGCAGTTCTTC	CASSEETSGRNEQFF
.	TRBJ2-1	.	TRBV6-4	TGTGCCAGCAGTCAAGATAGGCGGGTGGGATTCTACAATGAGCAGTTCTTC	CASSQDRRVGFYNEQFF
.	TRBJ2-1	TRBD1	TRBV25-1	TGTGCCAGCAGTGACCTTGACAGGGTGGTAAATGAGCAGTTCTTC	CASSDLDRVVNEQFF
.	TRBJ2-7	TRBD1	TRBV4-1	TGCGCCAGCAGCCTCGGGACAGGGGATGAGCAGTACTTC	CASSLGTGDEQYF
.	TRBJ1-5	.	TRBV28	TGTGCCAGCAGTCAGGGTCCCCAGCCCCAGCATTTT	CASSQGPQPQHF
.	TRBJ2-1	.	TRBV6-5	TGTGCCAGCACTACGGTCCATGAGCAGTTCTTC	CASTTVHEQFF
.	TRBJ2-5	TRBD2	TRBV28	TGTGCTAGTGGGACTAGCGGGAGGAGTAGGGAAGAGACCCAGTACTTC	CASGTSGRSREETQYF
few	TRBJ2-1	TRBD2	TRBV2	TGTGCCAGCAGTGAATTGGCTAGCGGGAGCAATGAGCAGTTCTTC	CASSELASGSNEQFF
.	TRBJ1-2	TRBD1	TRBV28	TGTGCCAGCAGAGAGACAGGGGGCGGTGATGGCTACACCTTC	CASRETGGGDGYTF
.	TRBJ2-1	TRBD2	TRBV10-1	TGCGCCAGCAGTGATAGCGGGAGTTCTGAGCAGTTCTTC	CASSDSGSSEQFF
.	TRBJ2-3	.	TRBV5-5	TGTGCCAGCAGCCCCAAGGCGGGCGGGCAGAGTGGCACAGATACGCAGTATTTT	CASSPKAGGQSGTDTQYF
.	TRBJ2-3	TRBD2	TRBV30	TGTGCCTGGAGTCGGAGCGGGGGCTTTAGCACAGATACGCAGTATTTT	CAWSRSGGFSTDTQYF
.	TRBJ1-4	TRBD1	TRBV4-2	TGTGCCAGCAGCCAAGATCGGGGGACAGGGGGCGAAAAACTGTTTTTT	CASSQDRGTGGEKLFF
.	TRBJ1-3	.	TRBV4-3	TGCGCCAGCAGCCAACAGGGAAACACCATATATTTT	CASSQQGNTIYF
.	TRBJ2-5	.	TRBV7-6	TGTGCCAGCAGCTCAGACTGGCCGGAGGAGACCCAGTACTTC	CASSSDWPEETQYF
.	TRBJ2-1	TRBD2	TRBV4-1	TGCGCCAGCAGCCAAGCCCATATAAGAACTAGCGGGATCTACAATGAGCAGTTCTTC	CASSQAHIRTSGIYNEQFF
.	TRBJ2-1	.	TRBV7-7	TGTGCTAGCAGCTTAGATGAGCGGGCGGGATACAATGAGCAGTTCTTC	CASSLDERAGYNEQFF
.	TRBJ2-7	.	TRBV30	TGTGCCTGGAGTGGGGCCATGAGCTCCTACGAGCAGTACTTC	CAWSGAMSSYEQYF
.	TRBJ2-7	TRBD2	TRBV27	TGTGCCAGCAGTCTTAGCGGGACCCCCTACGAGCAGTACTTC	CASSLSGTPYEQYF
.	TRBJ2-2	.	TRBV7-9	TGTGCCAGCAACCTTGAACGGGAGTTAACCGGGGAGCTGTTTTTT	CASNLERELTGELFF
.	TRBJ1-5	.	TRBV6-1	TGTGCCAGCAGTGAAGGCATCCTCGGTAGCAATCAGCCCCAGCATTTT	CASSEGILGSNQPQHF
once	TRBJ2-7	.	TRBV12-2	TGTGCAAGTCGCTTTTCCGACAGGGAGAGTGACGAGCAGTACTTC	CASRFSDRESDEQYF
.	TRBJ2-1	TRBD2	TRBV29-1	TGCAGCGTTCGGCTAGCGGGATTCTACAATGAGCAGTTCTTC	CSVRLAGFYNEQFF
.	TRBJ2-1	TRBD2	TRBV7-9	TGTGCCAGCAGCTTTCGGACTAGCGAGCAGGAGGGGCAGTTCTTC	CASSFRTSEQEGQFF
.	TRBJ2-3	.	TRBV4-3	TGCGCCAGCAGCCAACAGGGTGCAGATACGCAGTATTTT	CASSQQGADTQYF
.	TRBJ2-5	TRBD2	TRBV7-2	TGTGCCAGCAGCCTCCGACTAGCGGGAATACAAGAGACCCAGTACTTC	CASSLRLAGIQETQYF
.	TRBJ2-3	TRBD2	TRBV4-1	TGCGCCAGCAGCCAACGTCAGTGGGGGGGAACAGATACGCAGTATTTT	CASSQRQWGGTDTQYF
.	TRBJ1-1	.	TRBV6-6	TGTGCCAGCACCTACGGGGGGTTTGCTGAAGCTTTCTTT	CASTYGGFAEAFF
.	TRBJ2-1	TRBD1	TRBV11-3	TGTGCCAGCAGCCCCCTCCGGACAGGATCCTACAATGAGCAGTTCTTC	CASSPLRTGSYNEQFF
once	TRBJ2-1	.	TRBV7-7	TGTGCCAGCAGCTTCAGCGTGAGCTCCTACAATGAGCAGTTCTTC	CASSFSVSSYNEQFF
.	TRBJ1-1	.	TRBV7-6	TGTGCCAGCAGCTTAGGGAGGAACACTGAAGCTTTCTTT	CASSLGRNTEAFF
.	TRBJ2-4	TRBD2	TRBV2	TGTGCCAGCAGTGAGTTCGGACTAGAAGCATTTCAGTACTTC	CASSEFGLEAFQYF
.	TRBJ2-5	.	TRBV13	TGTGCCAGCAGCTTAAGTTTGCGTCCCCAAGAAGCCCAGTACTTC	CASSLSLRPQEAQYF
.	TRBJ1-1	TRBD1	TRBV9	TGTGCCAGCAGCGTGGGGACAGGGGATGGGACTGAAGCTTTCTTT	CASSVGTGDGTEAFF
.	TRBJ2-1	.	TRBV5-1	TGCGCCAGCAATGAGTATGACAATGAGCAGTTCTTC	CASNEYDNEQFF
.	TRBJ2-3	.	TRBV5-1	TGCGCCAGCAGCTTGGGCCTACCCACAGATACGCAGTATTTT	CASSLGLPTDTQYF
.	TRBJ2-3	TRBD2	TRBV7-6	TGTGCCAGCAGCTTGGCCCAGGGACTAGCGGGGGGCACAGATACGCAGTATTTT	CASSLAQGLAGGTDTQYF
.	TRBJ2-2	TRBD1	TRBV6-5	TGTGCCAGCAGTTGGGACAGGGGGAGCGGGGAGCTGTTTTTT	CASSWDRGSGELFF
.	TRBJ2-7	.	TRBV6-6	TGTGCCACGTGGACGGGAGTCCCCTCCTACGAGCAGTACTTC	CATWTGVPSYEQYF
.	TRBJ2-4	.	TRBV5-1	TGCGCCAGCAGCCCCAGGGATATCCGTTCCAAAAACATTCAGTACTTC	CASSPRDIRSKNIQYF
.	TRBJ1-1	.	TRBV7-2	TGTGCCAGCAGCCACACATTCGGGTCCGGGAACACTGAAGCTTTCTTT	CASSHTFGSGNTEAFF
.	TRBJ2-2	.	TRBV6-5	TGTGCCAGCAGTCCGACCCCCGGGACCGGGGAGCTGTTTTTT	CASSPTPGTGELFF
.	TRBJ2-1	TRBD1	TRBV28	TGTGCCAGCAGTTTGAAAGGACAGGGGTGGGATGAGCAGTTCTTC	CASSLKGQGWDEQFF
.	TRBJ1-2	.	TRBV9	TGTGCCAGCAATGGTAACAAAGAAGGGGCTAACTATGGCTACACCTTC	CASNGNKEGANYGYTF